These T cell receptor beta chains were read from a single sample in a study of shared T cell receptors in the human thymus. TCRdb's table, derived via immunoSEQ multiplex PCR, lists solely in-frame clones and lacks some. The profile shows about 710,000 clones, 80% to 90% of them singletons. The sample was also reused in another study, on human thymus T cells.

Sequenced: thymocytes. All receptors derive from a boy under two years old with a congenital heart defect. The CDR3 runs from the conserved cysteine through the conserved F or W.

J: TRBJ2-1; V: TRBV9; CDR3: CASSLTHLGGFPYNEQFF
J: TRBJ1-5; V: TRBV12-5; CDR3: CASGFSGQVSMQPQHF
J: TRBJ2-1; V: TRBV5-4; CDR3: CASSLVRGGYNEQFF
J: TRBJ1-4; V: TRBV4-1; CDR3: CASSLSKQGFPEKLFF
J: TRBJ1-1; V: TRBV5-1; CDR3: CASSLNCTGVPSNTEAFF
J: TRBJ1-5; V: TRBV27; CDR3: CASIPTGYQPQHF
J: TRBJ2-7; V: TRBV9; CDR3: CASSVNDRFTYEQYF
J: TRBJ2-3; V: TRBV27; CDR3: CASRLIGTDTQYF
J: TRBJ1-1; V: TRBV5-8; CDR3: CASRLWDRRENTEAFF
J: TRBJ1-1; V: TRBV9; CDR3: CASSVGGQDTEAFF
J: TRBJ2-3; V: TRBV29-1; CDR3: CSVGRLAGGSPTDTQYF
J: TRBJ1-2; V: TRBV5-4; CDR3: CASSAQGAIYGYTF
J: TRBJ2-5; V: TRBV6-5; CDR3: CASNSGGGETQYF
J: TRBJ2-2; V: TRBV7-9; CDR3: CASSLVGGTAGGELFF
J: TRBJ2-5; V: TRBV18; CDR3: CASSPREPAGEETQYF
J: TRBJ2-5; V: TRBV4-2; CDR3: CASSQRGGVRETQYF
J: TRBJ2-7; V: TRBV11-2; CDR3: CASSSTGLGWEQYF
J: .; V: TRBV6-1; CDR3: CASSEAGTETYEQYF
J: TRBJ2-7; V: TRBV10-2; CDR3: CASRQVTSSYEQYF
J: TRBJ2-1; V: TRBV10-3; CDR3: CAISVSWATSYNEQFF
J: TRBJ2-7; V: TRBV27; CDR3: CASSLIGEGKEQYF
J: TRBJ2-1; V: TRBV4-1; CDR3: CASSQVPAGTYNEQFF
J: TRBJ2-1; V: TRBV5-1; CDR3: CASSSQGYDSNEQFF
J: TRBJ2-1; V: TRBV29-1; CDR3: CSVEIPGVEFF
J: TRBJ2-3; V: TRBV28; CDR3: CASSWRDTQYF